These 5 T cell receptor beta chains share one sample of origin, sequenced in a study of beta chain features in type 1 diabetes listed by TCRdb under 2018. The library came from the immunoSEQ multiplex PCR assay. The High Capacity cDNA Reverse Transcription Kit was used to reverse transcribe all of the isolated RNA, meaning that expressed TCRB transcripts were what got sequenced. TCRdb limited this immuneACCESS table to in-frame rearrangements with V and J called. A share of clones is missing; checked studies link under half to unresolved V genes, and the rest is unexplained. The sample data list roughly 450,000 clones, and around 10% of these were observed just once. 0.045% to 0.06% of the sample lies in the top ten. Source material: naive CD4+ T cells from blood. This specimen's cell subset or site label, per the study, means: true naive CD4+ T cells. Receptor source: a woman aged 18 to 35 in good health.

CDR3 region: CAWRNSGTGSNEQFF. DNA of the CDR3: TGTGCCTGGAGGAATTCCGGGACAGGGTCCAATGAGCAGTTCTTC. J is TRBJ2-1 and V is TRBV30, with TRBD1 matching 9 bases. This CDR3 has 15 residues. J was trimmed by 6 bases and V by 3 bases; bases with no gene match: 9. Germline V gene sequence: CDR1 GTSNPN, CDR2 SVGIG (reference sequence).

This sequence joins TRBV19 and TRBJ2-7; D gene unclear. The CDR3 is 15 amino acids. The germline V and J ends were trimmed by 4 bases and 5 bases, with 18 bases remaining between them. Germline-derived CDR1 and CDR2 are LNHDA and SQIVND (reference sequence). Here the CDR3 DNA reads TGTGCCAGTAGTAAAAATGGTTTACCGGCCGACGAGCAGTACGTC. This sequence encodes CASSKNGLPADEQYV.

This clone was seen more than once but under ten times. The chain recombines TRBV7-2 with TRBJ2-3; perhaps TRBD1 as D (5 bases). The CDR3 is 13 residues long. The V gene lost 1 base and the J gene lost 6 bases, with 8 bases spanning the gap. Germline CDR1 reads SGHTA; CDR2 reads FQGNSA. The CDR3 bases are TGTGCCAGCAGCTTAGAGGGGTGGGATACGCAGTATTTT. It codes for CASSLEGWDTQYF.

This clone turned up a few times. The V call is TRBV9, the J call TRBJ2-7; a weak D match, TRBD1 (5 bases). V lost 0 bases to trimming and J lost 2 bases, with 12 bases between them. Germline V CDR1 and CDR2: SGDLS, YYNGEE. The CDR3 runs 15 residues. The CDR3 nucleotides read TGTGCCAGCAGCGTAGTGGTGGGGCCCACCTACGAGCAGTACTTC. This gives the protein CASSVVVGPTYEQYF.

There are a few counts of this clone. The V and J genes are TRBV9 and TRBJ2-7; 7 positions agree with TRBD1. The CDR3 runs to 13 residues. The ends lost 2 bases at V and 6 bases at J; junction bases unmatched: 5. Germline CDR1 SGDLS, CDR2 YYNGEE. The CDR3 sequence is CASSVTQGSEQYV. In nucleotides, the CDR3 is TGTGCCAGCAGCGTGACACAGGGGTCCGAGCAGTACGTC.